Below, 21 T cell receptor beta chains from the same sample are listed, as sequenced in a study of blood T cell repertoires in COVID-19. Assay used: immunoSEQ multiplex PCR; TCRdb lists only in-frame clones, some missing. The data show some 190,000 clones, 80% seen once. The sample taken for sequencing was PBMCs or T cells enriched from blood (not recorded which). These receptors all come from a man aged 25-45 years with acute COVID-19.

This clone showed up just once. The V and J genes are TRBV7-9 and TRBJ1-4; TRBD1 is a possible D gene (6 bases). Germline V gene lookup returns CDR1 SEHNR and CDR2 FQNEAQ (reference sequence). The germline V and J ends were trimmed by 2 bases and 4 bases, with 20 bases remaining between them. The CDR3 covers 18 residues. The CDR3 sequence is CASSLTTRKGGYNEKLFF. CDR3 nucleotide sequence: TGTGCCAGCAGCTTAACGACGAGAAAGGGGGGGTATAATGAAAAACTGTTTTTT. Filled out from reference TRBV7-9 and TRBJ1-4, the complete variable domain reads DTGVSQNPRHKITKRGQNVTFRCDPISEHNRLYWYRQTLGQGPEFLTYFQNEAQLEKSRLLSDRFSAERPKGSFSTLEIQRTEQGDSAMYLCASSLTTRKGGYNEKLFFGSGTQLSVL.

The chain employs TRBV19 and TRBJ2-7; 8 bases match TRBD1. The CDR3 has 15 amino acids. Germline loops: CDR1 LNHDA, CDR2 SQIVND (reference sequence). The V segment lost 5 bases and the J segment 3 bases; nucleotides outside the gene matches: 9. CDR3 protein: CASSPRQGLGYEQYF. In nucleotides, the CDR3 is TGTGCCAGTAGTCCTCGACAGGGGTTGGGCTACGAGCAGTACTTC. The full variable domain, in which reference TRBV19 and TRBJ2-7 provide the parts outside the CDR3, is DGGITQSPKYLFRKEGQNVTLSCEQNLNHDAMYWYRQDPGQGLRLIYYSQIVNDFQKGDIAEGYSVSREKKESFPLTVTSAQKNPTAFYLCASSPRQGLGYEQYFGPGTRLTVT.

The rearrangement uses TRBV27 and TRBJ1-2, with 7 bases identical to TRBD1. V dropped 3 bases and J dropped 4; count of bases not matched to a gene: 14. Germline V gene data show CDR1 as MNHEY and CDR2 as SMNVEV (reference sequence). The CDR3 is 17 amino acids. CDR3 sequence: CASSFKKTGARGYGYTF. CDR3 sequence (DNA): TGTGCCAGCAGTTTCAAAAAAACAGGGGCACGGGGCTATGGCTACACCTTC.

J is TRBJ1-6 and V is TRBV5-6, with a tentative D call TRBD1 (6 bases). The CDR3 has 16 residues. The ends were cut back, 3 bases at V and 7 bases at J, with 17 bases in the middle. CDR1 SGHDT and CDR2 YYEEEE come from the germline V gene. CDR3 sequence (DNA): TGTGCCAGCAGCTCCACATTCGACAGGTTCAATTCACCCCTCCACTTT. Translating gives CASSSTFDRFNSPLHF.

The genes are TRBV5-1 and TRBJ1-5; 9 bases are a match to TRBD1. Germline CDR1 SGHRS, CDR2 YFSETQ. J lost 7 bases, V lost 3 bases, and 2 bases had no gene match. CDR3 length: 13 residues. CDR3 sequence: CASSWTGDQPQHF. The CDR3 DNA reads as TGCGCCAGCAGCTGGACAGGGGACCAGCCCCAGCATTTT.

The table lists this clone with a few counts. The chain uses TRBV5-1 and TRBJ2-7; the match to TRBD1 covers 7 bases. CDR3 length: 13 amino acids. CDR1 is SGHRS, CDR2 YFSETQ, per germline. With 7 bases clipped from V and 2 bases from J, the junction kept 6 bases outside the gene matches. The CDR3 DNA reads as TGCGCCAGCGCAGGACAGGCGACCTACGAGCAGTACTTC. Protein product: CASAGQATYEQYF. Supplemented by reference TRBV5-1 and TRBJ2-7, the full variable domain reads KAGVTQTPRYLIKTRGQQVTLSCSPISGHRSVSWYQQTPGQGLQFLFEYFSETQRNKGNFPGRFSGRQFSNSRSEMNVSTLELGDSALYLCASAGQATYEQYFGPGTRLTVT.

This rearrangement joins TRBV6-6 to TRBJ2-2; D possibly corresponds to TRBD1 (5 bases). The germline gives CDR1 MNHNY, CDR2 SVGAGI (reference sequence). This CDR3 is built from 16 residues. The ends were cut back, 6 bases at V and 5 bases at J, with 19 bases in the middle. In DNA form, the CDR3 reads TGTGCCAGCAGACACAGGTCGGTCATCACGACCGGGGAGCTGTTTTTT. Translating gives CASRHRSVITTGELFF.

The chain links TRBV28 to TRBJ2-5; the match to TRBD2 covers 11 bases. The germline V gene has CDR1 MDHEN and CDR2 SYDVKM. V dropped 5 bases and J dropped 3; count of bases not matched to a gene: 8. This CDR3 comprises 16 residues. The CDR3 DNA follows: TGTGCCAGCAGTGGGGTAGCGGGGGGGATTGAAGAGACCCAGTACTTC. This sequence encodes CASSGVAGGIEETQYF.

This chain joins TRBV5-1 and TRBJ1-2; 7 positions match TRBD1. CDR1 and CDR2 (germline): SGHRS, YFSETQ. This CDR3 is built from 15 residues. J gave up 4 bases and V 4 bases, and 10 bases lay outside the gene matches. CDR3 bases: TGCGCCAGCAGCCTGCTGGAGTCAGGGGGCTATGGCTACACCTTC. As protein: CASSLLESGGYGYTF.

The CDR3 reads CASSSGQPLGETQYF. In DNA form, the CDR3 reads TGTGCCAGCAGCTCGGGACAGCCCTTGGGAGAGACCCAGTACTTC. This sequence joins TRBV11-2 and TRBJ2-5; 7 bases fit TRBD1. The V gene's germline CDR1 is SGHAT and CDR2 FQNNGV. The CDR3 has 15 residues. The junction had 9 bases not matched to a gene; V was cut back by 4 bases and J by 4 bases.

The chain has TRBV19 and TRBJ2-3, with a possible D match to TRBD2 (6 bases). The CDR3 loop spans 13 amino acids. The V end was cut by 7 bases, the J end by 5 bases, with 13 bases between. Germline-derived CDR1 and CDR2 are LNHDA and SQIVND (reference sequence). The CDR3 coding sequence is TGTGCCAGTACCCCGGCGGGGAAAGATACGCAGTATTTT. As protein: CASTPAGKDTQYF.

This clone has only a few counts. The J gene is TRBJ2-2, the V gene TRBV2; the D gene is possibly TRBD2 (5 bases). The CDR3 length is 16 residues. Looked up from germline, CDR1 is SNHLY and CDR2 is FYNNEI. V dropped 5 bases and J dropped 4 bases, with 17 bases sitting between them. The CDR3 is CASSPRVFPGTGELFF. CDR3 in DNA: TGTGCCAGCAGTCCGAGGGTCTTCCCCGGCACCGGGGAGCTGTTTTTT.

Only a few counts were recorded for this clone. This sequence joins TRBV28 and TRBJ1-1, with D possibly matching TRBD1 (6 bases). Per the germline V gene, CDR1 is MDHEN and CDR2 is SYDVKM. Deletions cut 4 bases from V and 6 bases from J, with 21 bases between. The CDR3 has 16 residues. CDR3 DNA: TGTGCCAGCAGTTCCAGACAGGCATTTCTGTTCGCTGAAGCTTTCTTT. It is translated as CASSSRQAFLFAEAFF. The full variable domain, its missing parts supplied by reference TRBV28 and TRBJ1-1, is DVKVTQSSRYLVKRTGEKVFLECVQDMDHENMFWYRQDPGLGLRLIYFSYDVKMKEKGDIPEGYSVSREKKERFSLILESASTNQTSMYLCASSSRQAFLFAEAFFGQGTRLTVV.

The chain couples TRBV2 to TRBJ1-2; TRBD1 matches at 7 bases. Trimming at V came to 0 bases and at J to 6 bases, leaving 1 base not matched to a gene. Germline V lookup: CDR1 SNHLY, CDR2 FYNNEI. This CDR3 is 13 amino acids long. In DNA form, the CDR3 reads TGTGCCAGCAGTGAAGCAGGGGGCCATGGCTACACCTTC. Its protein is CASSEAGGHGYTF.

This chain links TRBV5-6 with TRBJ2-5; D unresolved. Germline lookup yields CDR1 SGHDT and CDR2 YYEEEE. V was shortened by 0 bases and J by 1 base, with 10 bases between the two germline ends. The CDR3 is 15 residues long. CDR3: CASSLVGQAQETQYF. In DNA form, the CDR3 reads TGTGCCAGCAGCTTGGTTGGCCAGGCCCAAGAGACCCAGTACTTC.

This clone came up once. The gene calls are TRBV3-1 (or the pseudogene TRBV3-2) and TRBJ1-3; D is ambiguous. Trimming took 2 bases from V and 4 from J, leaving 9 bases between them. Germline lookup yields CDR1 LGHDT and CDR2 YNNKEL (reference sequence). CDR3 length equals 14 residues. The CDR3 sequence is CASSQSSRGNTIYF. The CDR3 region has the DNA TGTGCCAGCAGCCAATCGTCGCGAGGAAACACCATATATTTT.

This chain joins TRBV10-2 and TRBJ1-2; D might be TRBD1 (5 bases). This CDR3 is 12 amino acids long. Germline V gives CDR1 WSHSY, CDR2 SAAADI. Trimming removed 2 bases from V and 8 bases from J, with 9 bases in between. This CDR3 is CASSEVGGGYTF. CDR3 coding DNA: TGCGCCAGCAGTGAGGTTGGGGGGGGCTACACCTTC.

CDR3 loop: CASSQTGVEQYF. In DNA, the CDR3 is TGTGCCAGCAGCCAAACGGGAGTCGAGCAGTACTTC. The chain couples TRBV3-1 (or the pseudogene TRBV3-2) to TRBJ2-7; perhaps TRBD2 as D (6 bases). The germline V and J ends were trimmed by 2 bases and 6 bases, with 8 bases remaining between them. Germline CDR1 LGHDT, CDR2 YNNKEL (reference sequence). The CDR3 is 12 residues long.

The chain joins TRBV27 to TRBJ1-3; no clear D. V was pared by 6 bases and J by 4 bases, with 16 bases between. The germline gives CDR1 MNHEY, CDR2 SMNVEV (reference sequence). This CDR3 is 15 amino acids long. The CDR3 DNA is TGTGCCAGCAGCCCCGCCGGAGGGTCCGGAAACACCATATATTTT. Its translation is CASSPAGGSGNTIYF.

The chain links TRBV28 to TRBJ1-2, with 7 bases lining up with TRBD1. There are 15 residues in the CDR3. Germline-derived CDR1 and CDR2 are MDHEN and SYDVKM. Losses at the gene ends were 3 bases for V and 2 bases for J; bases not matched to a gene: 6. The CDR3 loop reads CASSFETGRNYGYTF. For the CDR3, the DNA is TGTGCCAGCAGTTTCGAGACAGGGCGAAACTATGGCTACACCTTC.

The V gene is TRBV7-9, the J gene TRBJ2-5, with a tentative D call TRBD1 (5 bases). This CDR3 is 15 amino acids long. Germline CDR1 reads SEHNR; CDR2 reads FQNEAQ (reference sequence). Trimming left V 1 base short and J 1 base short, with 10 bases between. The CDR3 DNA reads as TGTGCCAGCAGCTTAGAGGGCAGGGCCCAAGAGACCCAGTACTTC. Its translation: CASSLEGRAQETQYF.